These T cell receptor beta chains were read from a single sample in a study of ipilimumab plus nivolumab after autologous stem cell transplantation. The protocol was immunoSEQ multiplex PCR, while the TCRdb copy is restricted to in-frame clones and leaves out a portion. The sample shows 40,000 to 45,000 clones, 80% to 95% of them seen only once. The specimen comprised PBMCs, sampled in a trial of ipilimumab plus nivolumab as post-transplant consolidation. All receptors derive from a male donor with multiple myeloma. Each CDR3 is given without its conserved first and last residue. The order of the fields is V gene, CDR3 length, CDR3 protein.

TRBV25-1 | 12 | ASSGTGRWETQY
TRBV11-3 | 13 | ASSLGVGSTDTQY
TRBV10-3 | 14 | AISSPGQQPTDTQY
TRBV7-6 | 15 | ASSLADGGFTLYEQY
TRBV5-8 | 12 | ASSLGPGLDGYT
TRBV7-9 | 12 | ASSSGTAYTEAF
TRBV4-3 | 13 | ASSQDWAGGNEQF
TRBV19 | 10 | ASTRADQPQH
TRBV4-1 | 13 | ASRQGPGTPYEQY
TRBV6-6 | 11 | ASTPPSRETQY
TRBV6-5 | 12 | ASPRSRAGGAQY
TRBV7-3 | 15 | ASSFKTSGSISYEQY
TRBV6-6 | 13 | ASSYRQSGANVLT
TRBV4-1 | 15 | ASSRSSTAHSGNTIY
TRBV5-1 | 12 | ASSFGSTNEKLF
TRBV7-2 | 12 | ASSDQPTNEKLF
TRBV30 | 11 | AWSPSGNYGYT
TRBV5-8 | 14 | ASRAGTGTSSGELF
TRBV5-6 | 14 | ASSLGGVPVGNEQF
TRBV5-6 | 9 | ASSLDETQY
TRBV4-1 | 14 | ASSPYHRAGDYGYT
TRBV6-1 | 15 | ASSETGAGSGNQPQH
TRBV18 | 13 | ASSPTPTGANVLT
TRBV7-8 | 13 | ASSLGGTKSYEQY
TRBV29-1 | 11 | SGLQGSGNTIY
TRBV27 | 14 | ASSLGPLSSYNEQF
TRBV19 | 13 | ASSTRTLSNQPQH
TRBV7-2 | 13 | ASSRGTQVNTEAF
TRBV30 | 11 | AWSVQASYEQY
TRBV7-2 | 13 | ASTETSQNTGELF
TRBV7-2 | 12 | ASSLNGGDYGYT
TRBV7-2 | 12 | ASSLGGIGEKLF
TRBV7-2 | 15 | ASSLARLAGTSYEQY
TRBV4-2 | 12 | ASSQGTVHYGYT
TRBV5-1 | 13 | ASSSGLAGANEQF
TRBV2 | 13 | ASSEGTTRRETQY
TRBV27 | 16 | ASSHLGRGDRPPDTQY
TRBV11-2 | 14 | ASSSSLVAGSYEQY
TRBV28 | 15 | ASSLAPDRGPNQPQH
TRBV7-6 | 13 | ASSLEPGGLGGYT
TRBV11-2 | 12 | ASSADRGQETQY